The 10 T cell receptor beta chains given below trace back to one sample, sequenced in a study of technical replicates of blood from several donors. Only in-frame clones appear in the TCRdb table, and some are missing; sequencing was by immunoSEQ multiplex PCR. The repertoire includes roughly 80,000 clones, about 91% of them detected once, and 0.25% sits in the top ten. The sample comprised T cells isolated from PBMCs. Every receptor here comes from a human donor in good health.

This chain connects TRBV10-1 to TRBJ2-7; 9 bases align to TRBD1. The CDR3 spans 13 residues. Germline trimming cut 4 bases from V and 3 bases from J; bases unmatched to any gene: 1. The V gene's germline CDR1 is WNHNN and CDR2 SYGVQD (reference sequence). The CDR3 protein is CASSGGQGYEQYF. The CDR3 bases are TGCGCCAGCAGTGGGGGACAGGGCTACGAGCAGTACTTC.

The rearrangement uses TRBV7-9 and TRBJ2-1, with a possible D match to TRBD1 (6 bases). V was trimmed by 1 base and J by 3 bases, leaving 13 bases between them. Looked up from germline, CDR1 is SEHNR and CDR2 is FQNEAQ (reference sequence). CDR3 length equals 16 residues. CDR3 sequence reads: CASSLGNRAIYNEQFF. The DNA for the CDR3 is TGTGCCAGCAGCTTAGGGAACAGGGCTATCTACAATGAGCAGTTCTTC.

The chain employs TRBV5-1 and TRBJ2-7, with 11 bases aligning to TRBD1. The CDR3 contains 15 residues. CDR1 is SGHRS, CDR2 YFSETQ, per germline. V gave up 4 bases and J gave up 5 bases; unmatched junction bases: 8. The chain's CDR3 is CASSGGTGGTNEQYF. The CDR3, as DNA: TGCGCCAGCAGCGGAGGGACAGGGGGAACTAACGAGCAGTACTTC. The full variable domain, rest sourced from reference TRBV5-1 and TRBJ2-7, is KAGVTQTPRYLIKTRGQQVTLSCSPISGHRSVSWYQQTPGQGLQFLFEYFSETQRNKGNFPGRFSGRQFSNSRSEMNVSTLELGDSALYLCASSGGTGGTNEQYFGPGTRLTVT.

V usage is TRBV28 and J usage is TRBJ1-2; the D gene is possibly TRBD1 (5 bases). Trimming stripped 4 bases from V and 8 bases from J, with 17 bases between. CDR1 is MDHEN, CDR2 SYDVKM, per germline. This CDR3 comprises 14 residues. The CDR3 DNA reads as TGTGCCAGCAGTTCAACAGGTTACGGTGCGGGCTACACCTTC. This translates into CASSSTGYGAGYTF.

The rearrangement links TRBV7-6 to TRBJ2-7, with TRBD1 identical over 7 bases. The CDR3 runs to 15 residues. Looked up from germline, CDR1 is SGHVS and CDR2 is FNYEAQ. The trim removed 2 bases at V and 5 bases at J, leaving 9 bases unmatched. CDR3: CASSLRAGGKDEQYF. CDR3 nucleotides: TGTGCCAGCAGCTTACGCGCAGGGGGTAAGGACGAGCAGTACTTC.

This sequence joins TRBV5-6 and TRBJ2-5; D is ambiguous. Trimming shortened V by 0 bases and J by 3 bases, and 9 bases separated the two germline ends. The CDR3 runs 14 residues. CDR1 SGHDT and CDR2 YYEEEE come from the germline V gene. The CDR3 loop reads CASSLGGGEETQYF. The CDR3 DNA is TGTGCCAGCAGCTTGGGAGGCGGAGAAGAGACCCAGTACTTC.

The genes are TRBV7-6 and TRBJ1-1; D is ambiguous. CDR3 length: 15 amino acids. Looked up from germline, CDR1 is SGHVS and CDR2 is FNYEAQ. The germline V and J ends were trimmed by 5 bases and 3 bases, with 16 bases remaining between them. CDR3 residues: CASSPIPLEYTEAFF. Written as DNA, the CDR3 is TGTGCCAGCAGCCCCATTCCCCTAGAGTACACTGAAGCTTTCTTT.

J is TRBJ2-5 and V is TRBV11-2; 12 nucleotides align to TRBD2. The V gene's germline CDR1 is SGHAT and CDR2 FQNNGV. V was pared by 1 base and J by 3 bases, with 6 bases of the junction left unmatched. The CDR3 contains 17 residues. Here the CDR3 DNA reads TGTGCCAGCAGCTTAGCAACTAGCGGGAGGAGAGAAGAGACCCAGTACTTC. Encoded protein: CASSLATSGRREETQYF.

The rearrangement joins TRBV10-1 to TRBJ2-7; 7 nucleotides match TRBD2. J was trimmed by 5 bases and V by 3 bases; bases with no gene match: 13. Per germline, CDR1 WNHNN and CDR2 SYGVQD (reference sequence). The CDR3 has 16 residues. The chain's CDR3 is CASSDFPAWAGDEQYF. CDR3 coding DNA: TGCGCCAGCAGTGATTTTCCGGCGTGGGCGGGAGACGAGCAGTACTTC.

This clone was counted a single time. This chain connects TRBV28 to TRBJ2-2; possibly TRBD2 for D (6 bases). Trimming shortened V by 3 bases and J by 3 bases, and 17 bases separated the two germline ends. CDR1 is MDHEN, CDR2 SYDVKM, per germline. The length of the CDR3 is 17 residues. The CDR3 DNA is TGTGCCAGCAGTTTCCCCATGGGGCGGGACGACACCGGGGAGCTGTTTTTT. Translating gives CASSFPMGRDDTGELFF. Full variable domain (remainder filled in from reference TRBV28 and TRBJ2-2): DVKVTQSSRYLVKRTGEKVFLECVQDMDHENMFWYRQDPGLGLRLIYFSYDVKMKEKGDIPEGYSVSREKKERFSLILESASTNQTSMYLCASSFPMGRDDTGELFFGEGSRLTVL.